Described below is a single T cell receptor beta chain sequence and its context. Its target is unknown. The PCR employed 60 Vbeta primers together with 13 Jbeta primers. Repertoires were generated with immunoSEQ multiplex PCR, while TCRdb's copy carries only in-frame clones and drops some. The repertoire consists of 63,000 or so clones, with around 75% occurring once and the leading ten covering about 7.1%. The data belong to a study of cytomegalovirus exposure and HLA in healthy donors. Study-wide background: The Caucasian-associated ancestry cluster held over 65% of a few hundred genotyped donors. Findings and limits, study-wide: Owing to their indistinguishability, certain V segments, notably TRBV6-2 and TRBV6-3, were excluded. Cytomegalovirus status, reportedly, was diagnosed with high specificity and sensitivity by the classifier. A later analysis, which compared TCR beta chains of equal frequency, found the HLA-associated ones more clonally expanded.

Germline CDR1 and CDR2: MNHEY and SVGAGI. CDR3 length equals 13 residues. V was pared by 6 bases and J by 6 bases, with 13 bases between. The sample comprised PBMCs. The genes are TRBV6-5 and TRBJ2-3, with D maybe TRBD1 (6 bases). The receptor was derived from a woman aged 25 to 45 in good health and CMV-seropositive. The CDR3: CASRRPRGDTQYF. CDR3 DNA sequence: TGTGCCAGCAGACGTCCTAGGGGGGATACGCAGTATTTT.